This T cell receptor beta chain was sequenced in a study of blood T cells in healthy people across ages. Study-wide results and caveats: PBMC samples, being unsorted, prevented any conclusive comparison of naive and antigen-experienced cells.

The total RNA that was extracted per sample amounted to at least 5 micrograms. Together with a sample-barcoded 5' primer, a J-beta primer mix was included in a second PCR lasting about 7 to 12 cycles. One entry per CDR3 protein results from TCRdb running MiXCR on the 5' RACE reads. The table lists about 680,000 distinct CDR3 sequences, over 45% of them singletons. As to this clonotype: Its specificity is unknown.

Germline V gene sequence: CDR1 DFQATT, CDR2 SNEGSKA (reference sequence). This CDR3 comprises 14 residues. V was cut by 3 bases and J by 2 bases, with 12 bases left in between. This sequence joins TRBV20-1 and TRBJ2-3; tentatively, D is TRBD2 (5 bases). The material sequenced was blood. The sequence derives from a woman aged 55-70 years in good health. The CDR3 coding sequence is TGCAGTGCTAGGACCAAGCGGATCACAGATACGCAGTATTTT. Translated, it gives CSARTKRITDTQYF.